The 3 T cell receptor beta chains below were found in one sample sequenced in a study of T cells in localized non-small cell lung cancer. Sequencing used immunoSEQ multiplex PCR; TCRdb keeps in-frame clones, though not all of them. The table records over a thousand clones, about a fifth of them present only once. The sample in question was normal lung tissue next to the tumor, obtained before any cancer treatment. All receptors derive from a male donor at least 60 years old with stage I squamous cell lung carcinoma.

This clone is labeled as medium-sized. V usage is TRBV11-3 and J usage is TRBJ2-3; 10 bases line up with TRBD2. Per the germline V gene, CDR1 is SGHNT and CDR2 is YENEEA. The junction had 5 bases not matched to a gene; V was cut back by 3 bases and J by 2 bases. The CDR3 has 16 amino acids. The CDR3 coding sequence is TGTGCCAGCAGCTTTACCCTAGCGGGGGCCACAGATACGCAGTATTTT. Encoded protein: CASSFTLAGATDTQYF.

This clone is termed medium-sized. J is TRBJ1-5 and V is TRBV11-3, with D tentatively TRBD1 (6 bases). CDR1 is SGHNT, CDR2 YENEEA, per germline. The CDR3 is 14 residues long. The V and J ends lost 4 bases and 10 bases respectively, with 17 bases between them. CDR3 region: CASSSGAAMGPQHF. In DNA, the CDR3 is TGTGCCAGCAGCTCAGGGGCAGCTATGGGCCCCCAGCATTTT.

The CDR3 loop is CSAQRDPVEQFF. The CDR3 nucleotides read TGCAGCGCCCAGCGGGATCCGGTTGAGCAGTTCTTC. The J gene is TRBJ2-1, the V gene TRBV29-1, with 7 bases lining up with TRBD2. Germline-derived CDR1 and CDR2 are SQVTM and ANQGSEA. There are 12 residues in the CDR3. The V and J ends lost 7 bases and 9 bases, in that order; junction bases with no gene match: 9.